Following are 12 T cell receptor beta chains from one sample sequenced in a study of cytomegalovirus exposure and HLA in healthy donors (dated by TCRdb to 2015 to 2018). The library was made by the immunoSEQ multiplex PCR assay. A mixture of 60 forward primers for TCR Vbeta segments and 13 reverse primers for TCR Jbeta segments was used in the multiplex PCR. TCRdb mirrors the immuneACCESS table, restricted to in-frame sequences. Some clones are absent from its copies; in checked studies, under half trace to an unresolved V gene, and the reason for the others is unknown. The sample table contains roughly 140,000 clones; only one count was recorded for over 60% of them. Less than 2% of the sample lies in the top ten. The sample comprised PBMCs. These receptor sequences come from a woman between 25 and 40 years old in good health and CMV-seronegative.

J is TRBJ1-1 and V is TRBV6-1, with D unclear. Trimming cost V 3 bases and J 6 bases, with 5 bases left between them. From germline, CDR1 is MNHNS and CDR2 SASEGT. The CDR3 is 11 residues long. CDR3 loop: CASSEGAEAFF. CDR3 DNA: TGTGCCAGCAGTGAGGGCGCTGAAGCTTTCTTT.

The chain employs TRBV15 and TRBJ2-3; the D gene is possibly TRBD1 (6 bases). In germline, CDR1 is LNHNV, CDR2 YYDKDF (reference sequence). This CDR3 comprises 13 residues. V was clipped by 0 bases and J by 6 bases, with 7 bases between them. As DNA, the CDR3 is TGTGCCACCAGCAGAGATCAGGGGGATACGCAGTATTTT. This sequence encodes CATSRDQGDTQYF.

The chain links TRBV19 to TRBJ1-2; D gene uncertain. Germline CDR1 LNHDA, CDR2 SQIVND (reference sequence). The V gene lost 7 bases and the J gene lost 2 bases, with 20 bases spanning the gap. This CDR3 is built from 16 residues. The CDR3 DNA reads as TGTGCCAGTACCCCACAGACGGAAACTCGAAACTATGGCTACACCTTC. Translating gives CASTPQTETRNYGYTF.

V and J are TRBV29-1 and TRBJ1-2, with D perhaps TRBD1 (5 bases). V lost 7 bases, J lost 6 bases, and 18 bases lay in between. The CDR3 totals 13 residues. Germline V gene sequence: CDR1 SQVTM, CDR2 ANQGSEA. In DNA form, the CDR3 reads TGCAGCGCCGGGTGGGGCAGCAGAGATGGCTACACCTTC. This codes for CSAGWGSRDGYTF.

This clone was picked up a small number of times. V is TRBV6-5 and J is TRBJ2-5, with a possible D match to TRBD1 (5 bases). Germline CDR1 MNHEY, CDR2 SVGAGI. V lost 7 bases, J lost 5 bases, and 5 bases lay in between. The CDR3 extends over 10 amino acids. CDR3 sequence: CASTGETQYF. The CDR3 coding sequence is TGTGCCAGCACAGGGGAGACCCAGTACTTC.

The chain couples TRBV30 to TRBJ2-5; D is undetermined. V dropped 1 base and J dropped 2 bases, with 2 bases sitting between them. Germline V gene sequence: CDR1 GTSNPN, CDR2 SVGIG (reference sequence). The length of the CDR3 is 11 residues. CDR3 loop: CAWSAQETQYF. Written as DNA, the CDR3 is TGTGCCTGGAGTGCACAAGAGACCCAGTACTTC.

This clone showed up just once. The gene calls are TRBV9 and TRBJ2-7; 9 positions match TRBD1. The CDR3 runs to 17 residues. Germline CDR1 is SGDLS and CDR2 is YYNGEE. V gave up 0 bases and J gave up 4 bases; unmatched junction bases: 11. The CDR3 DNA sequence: TGTGCCAGCAGCGTAGGAGGATCTAGCGACAGGGGGTACGAGCAGTACTTC. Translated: CASSVGGSSDRGYEQYF.

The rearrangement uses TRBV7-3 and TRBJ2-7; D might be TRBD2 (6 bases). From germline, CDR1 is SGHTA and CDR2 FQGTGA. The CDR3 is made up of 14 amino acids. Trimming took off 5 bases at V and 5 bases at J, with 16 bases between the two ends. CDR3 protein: CASSLAGSKNEQYF. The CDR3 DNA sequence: TGTGCCAGCAGCCTGGCGGGGTCGAAGAACGAGCAGTACTTC. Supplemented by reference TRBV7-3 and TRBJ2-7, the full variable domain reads GAGVSQTPSNKVTEKGKYVELRCDPISGHTALYWYRQSLGQGPEFLIYFQGTGAADDSGLPNDRFFAVRPEGSVSTLKIQRTERGDSAVYLCASSLAGSKNEQYFGPGTRLTVT.

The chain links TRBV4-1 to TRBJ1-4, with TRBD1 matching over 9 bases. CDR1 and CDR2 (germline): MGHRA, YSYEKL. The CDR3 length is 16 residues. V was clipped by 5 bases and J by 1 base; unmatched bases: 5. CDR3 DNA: TGCGCCAGCAGCGACCGGGACAGGGTAACTAATGAAAAACTGTTTTTT. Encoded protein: CASSDRDRVTNEKLFF.

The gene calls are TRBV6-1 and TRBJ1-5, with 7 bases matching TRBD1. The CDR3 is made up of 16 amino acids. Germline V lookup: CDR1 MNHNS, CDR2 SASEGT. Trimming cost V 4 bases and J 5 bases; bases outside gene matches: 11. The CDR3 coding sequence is TGTGCCAGCAGTGCGACAGGGTTCGGATGGGATCAGCCCCAGCATTTT. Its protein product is CASSATGFGWDQPQHF.

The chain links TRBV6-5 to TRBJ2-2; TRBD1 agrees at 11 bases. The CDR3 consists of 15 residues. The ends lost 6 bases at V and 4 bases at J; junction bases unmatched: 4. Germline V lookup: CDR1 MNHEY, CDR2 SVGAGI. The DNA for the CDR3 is TGTGCCAGCAGCGGGGACAGGGGGATCACCGGGGAGCTGTTTTTT. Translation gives CASSGDRGITGELFF.

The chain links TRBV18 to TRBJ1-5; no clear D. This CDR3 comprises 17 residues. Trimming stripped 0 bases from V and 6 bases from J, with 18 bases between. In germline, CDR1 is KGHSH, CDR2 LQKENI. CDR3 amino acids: CASSPPVMGRIGQPQHF. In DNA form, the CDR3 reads TGTGCCAGCTCACCACCGGTAATGGGGAGAATCGGTCAGCCCCAGCATTTT.